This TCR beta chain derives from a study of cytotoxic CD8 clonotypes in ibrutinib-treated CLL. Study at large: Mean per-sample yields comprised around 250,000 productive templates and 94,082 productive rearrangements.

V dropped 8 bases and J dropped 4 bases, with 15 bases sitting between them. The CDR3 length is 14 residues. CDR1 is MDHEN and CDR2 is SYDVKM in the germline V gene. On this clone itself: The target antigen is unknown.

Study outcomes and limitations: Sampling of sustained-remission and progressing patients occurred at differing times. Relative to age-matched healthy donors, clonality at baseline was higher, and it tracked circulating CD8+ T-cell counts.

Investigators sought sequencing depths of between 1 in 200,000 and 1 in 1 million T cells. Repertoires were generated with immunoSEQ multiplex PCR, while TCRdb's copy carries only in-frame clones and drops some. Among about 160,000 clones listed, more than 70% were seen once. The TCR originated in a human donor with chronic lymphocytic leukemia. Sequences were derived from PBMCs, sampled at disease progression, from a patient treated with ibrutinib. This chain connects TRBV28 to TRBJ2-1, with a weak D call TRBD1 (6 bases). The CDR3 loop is CASLGTPSYNEQFF. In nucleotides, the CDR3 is TGTGCCAGCCTCGGGACACCGAGTTACAATGAGCAGTTCTTC.